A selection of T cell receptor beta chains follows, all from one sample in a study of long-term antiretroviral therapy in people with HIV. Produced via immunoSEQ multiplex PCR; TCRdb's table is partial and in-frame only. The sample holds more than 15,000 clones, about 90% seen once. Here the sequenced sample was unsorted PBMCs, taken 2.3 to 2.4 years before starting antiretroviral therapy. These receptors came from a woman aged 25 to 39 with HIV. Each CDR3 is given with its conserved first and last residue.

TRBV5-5	CASSLKVGQGTEAFF
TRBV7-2	CASSSSGRGRGVNEKLFF
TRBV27	CASSQSTDSALYNSPLHF
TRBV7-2	CASSLGGSGNTIYF
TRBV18	CASSPGSPGSGYTF
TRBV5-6	CASSHRQAGQETQYF
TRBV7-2	CASSYLTADTQYF
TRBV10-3	CAIRQGSGNTIYF
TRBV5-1	CASSLLPVATNEKLFF
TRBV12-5	CASGLVTGPNTEAFF
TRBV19	CASSIRGPYEQYF
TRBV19	CASSTTPSTDTQYF
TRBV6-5	CASSYSTGNYEQYF
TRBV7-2	CASSSPKDRAGGGYTF
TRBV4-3	CASSQEWGYSNQPQHF
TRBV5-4	CASSFVNEQFF
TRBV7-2	CASSSLAGVPSYNEQFF
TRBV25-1	CASSELAGPPSGANVLTF
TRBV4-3	CASSQDKRGPYEQYF
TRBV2	CASAGSRNEKLFF
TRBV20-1	CSVSQGGSYTF
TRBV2	CASSNFRGNGSPLHF
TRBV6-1	CASSVPQGQGGRYSNQPQHF
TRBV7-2	CASSTGQGAYEQYF
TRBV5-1	CASSFSAGTDDRGDTQYF
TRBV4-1	CASSQYTTDTQYF
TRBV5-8	CASSLPGTDNEQFF
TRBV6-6	CASGLKTNTEAFF
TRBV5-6	CASSYRTLQANYGYTF
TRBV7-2	CASSSPPLNYGYTF
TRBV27	CASSLSGLTGGWVDEQFF
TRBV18	CASSPSRKNTEAFF
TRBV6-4	CASSAETGFGYTF
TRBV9	CASSVVPQTPNYEQYF
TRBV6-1	CASSEYDRGNGYTF
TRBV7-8	CASSWDRVGGELFF
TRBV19	CASSVFYSFNEKLFF
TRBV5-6	CASSLQGKNIQYF
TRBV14	CASSQPRQGSEKLFF
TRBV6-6	CASSAGTRRGEQYF
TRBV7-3	CASSLFGRGAQETQYF
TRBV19	CASTTRGGGGYNEQFF
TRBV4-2	CASSQDRDKLYGYTF
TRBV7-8	CASSRGTGRTTTEAFF
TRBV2	CASSARGWAQDEQYF
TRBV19	CASSLPQGAKYF
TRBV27	CASSLTRTGSTDTQYF
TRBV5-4	CASSWGWDRGNEQYF
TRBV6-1	CASSEALTATNEKLFF
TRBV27	CASSPKRGGQKVDTQYF
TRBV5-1	CASSFDWTFGNTIYF
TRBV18	CASSPLGQGSQPQHF
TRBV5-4	CASSWDSSSYEQYF
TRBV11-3	CASSLSGVAGELFF